This T cell receptor (beta chain) was captured in a study of cytomegalovirus exposure and HLA in healthy donors (dated by TCRdb to the late 2010s). For the wider study: According to a later analysis, one platform produced both the roughly 110 validation repertoires and the 620 or so repertoires of the first cohort. The study aimed to test whether signatures of past pathogen exposure could be identified by cataloging public T cell receptors. In addition to the first cohort of roughly 670 subjects, a separate validation cohort of over 90 different subjects was used. The study combined high-throughput TCR immunosequencing, statistical association of individual TCRs with disease status, and machine learning to predict cytomegalovirus infection status.

Separate from the approximately 670-subject first cohort, the validation cohort of more than 90 subjects was the group to which the donors belonged. The library was produced with the immunoSEQ multiplex PCR assay. Per the authors' processing: To diagnose cytomegalovirus status from the catalog of TCR beta chain sequences, a statistical classification framework was built. Drawn from immuneACCESS, this table holds only the in-frame rearrangements with V and J called that TCRdb kept. Clones are partly lost; checked studies trace under half to an unresolved V gene and leave the rest unexplained. D and trimming come from the DNA, and the V and J calls and clone size come from that table. The sample table contains approximately 200,000 clones; only one count was recorded for approximately 84% of them. Clones ranked in the top ten supply about 7% of the sample. About this clone itself: Its antigen remains undetermined. No much larger clone is present one base from it, and per-base qualities are unavailable.

Results and caveats for the whole study, not just this receptor: According to the authors, the approach could potentially be generalized to other disease states and immunological phenotypes. In vitro tests confirmed that a few of the cytomegalovirus-associated TCR beta chains recognize cytomegalovirus antigens. In both the original and validation cohorts, the classifier was reported to diagnose cytomegalovirus status with high specificity and sensitivity. A total of about 150 TCR beta chains were listed by the study as associated with cytomegalovirus. While some public TCRs were present in many individuals, most TCR sequences turned up only very rarely across donors. A later analysis had no HLA typing for the validation cohort, so co-occurrence there was scored across all 130 or so repertoires. Subsequent analysis determined that TCRs grouped into clusters in the first cohort also showed a tendency toward co-occurrence across the 120 validation repertoires, and approximately 94% of cluster scores exceeded 0.

The CDR3 holds 14 amino acids from the cysteine to the phenylalanine. The retained sequence is limited to the CDR3, 42 bases, with the frame set at the first base. The germline V gene gives CDR1 as SGHTA and CDR2 as FQGTGA. Trimming takes 2 bases from V and 1 base from J, and the germline ends sit 8 bases apart. The sequenced sample consisted of PBMCs. Recombination linked TRBV7-3 to TRBJ1-1; too little of a D gene remains to name it. This clonotype was obtained from a young man in good health and CMV-seropositive. DNA sequence: TGTGCCAGCAGCTTAGCGGGGAGGAACACTGAAGCTTTCTTT. Translated, this gives CASSLAGRNTEAFF.